This TCR beta chain derives from a study of Graves' ophthalmopathy and Graves' hyperthyroidism. Study summary: Untreated patients at initial diagnosis provided peripheral blood. Notes on the study in general: A roughly 84% specificity and 85% to 90% sensitivity were achieved by a 13-signature model that separated ophthalmopathy from stable hyperthyroidism.

Many counts were recorded for this clonotype. Its antigen is not known. Hyperthyroidism patients, all newly diagnosed, had under 2 months' duration and ages of 18 to 65. Other autoimmune diseases, uncontrolled infections, pregnancy or lactation led to the exclusion of patients. Scientists amplified the TCR beta CDR3 regions from RNA transcripts. Following a first-round RT-PCR that used HTBI primers, a second-round multiplex PCR was carried out. TCRdb analysed the multiplex PCR reads with MiXCR anew, one entry per CDR3 protein. The sample has about 390,000 distinct CDR3 sequences; 15% are singletons. This TCR was recovered from a woman under 30 with stable Graves' hyperthyroidism. The source material was peripheral blood.

CDR3 in amino acids: CASSLTSDLHSEAFF. The CDR3 DNA reads as TGTGCCAGCAGCTTAACATCCGATTTACACTCTGAAGCTTTCTTT. The J gene is TRBJ1-1, the V gene TRBV7-3, with D unclear. Germline V CDR1 and CDR2: SGHTA, FQGTGA. V was clipped by 0 bases and J by 6 bases, with 14 bases between them. The CDR3 covers 15 residues.